This T cell receptor beta chain was identified in a study of cytomegalovirus exposure and HLA in healthy donors. This CDR3 has 16 residues. Between the trimmed V and J ends, which lost 5 bases and 2 bases, there was a span of 18 bases. Germline V gives CDR1 SEHNR, CDR2 FQNEAQ (reference sequence). The PCR used 60 Vbeta and 13 Jbeta primers. Profiling relied on immunoSEQ multiplex PCR, and the TCRdb table lists in-frame clones only, not all of them. The data show some 200,000 clones, less than 80% seen once. The sample comprised PBMCs. The sequence was obtained from a girl aged 2 to 9 in good health and CMV-seronegative. This chain connects TRBV7-9 to TRBJ1-2, with D possibly TRBD1 on 6 matching bases. In DNA form, the CDR3 reads TGTGCCAGCAGCAAGGACGGACAGCGGACAAACTATGGCTACACCTTC. Encoded protein: CASSKDGQRTNYGYTF.